A single sample is the source of the 12 T cell receptor beta chains below, sequenced in a study of circulating CD8 cells and anti-PD-1 response in melanoma. The QIAseq Immune Repertoire TCR panel built the libraries from roughly 16 ng of total RNA. TCRdb reprocessed the reads with MiXCR, giving one entry per CDR3 protein. The sample includes about 440 distinct CDR3 sequences, around 7% of them seen just once. Sorting of live CD3+CD8+TCRalphabeta+ cells by PD-1 and/or TIGIT gave four subsets. Sequenced here: CD8+ T cells from PBMCs, sampled at baseline or after one month of anti-PD-1 therapy (not recorded which). These receptors came from a human donor with melanoma.

By proportion, this clonotype is medium-sized. This chain joins TRBV19 and TRBJ2-1; 10 bases map to TRBD2. With 6 bases clipped from V and 2 bases from J, the junction kept 4 bases outside the gene matches. Germline CDR1 reads LNHDA; CDR2 reads SQIVND (reference sequence). The CDR3 has 15 amino acids. The CDR3 here is CASRRTSGAYNEQFF. For the CDR3, the DNA is TGTGCCAGTAGAAGAACTAGCGGGGCCTACAATGAGCAGTTCTTC.

In its sample, this clonotype ranks as large (0.1 to 1%). The chain recombines TRBV27 with TRBJ2-3; either TRBD1 or TRBD2 may supply D (5 bases each). Between the trimmed V and J ends, which lost 2 bases and 6 bases, there was a span of 18 bases. CDR1 is MNHEY, CDR2 SMNVEV, per germline (reference sequence). The CDR3 extends over 16 amino acids. DNA of the CDR3: TGTGCCAGCAGTTTACCACCGGGACCCCAGAGGGATACGCAGTATTTT. Residues: CASSLPPGPQRDTQYF.

This clonotype was observed a handful of times. The V and J genes are TRBV19 and TRBJ1-1; maybe TRBD1 (5 bases). CDR3 length equals 16 residues. Germline CDR1 reads LNHDA; CDR2 reads SQIVND (reference sequence). Trimming removed 7 bases from V and 2 bases from J, with 20 bases in between. The CDR3 sequence: CASNRDGKGINTEAFF. The DNA of the CDR3 is TGTGCCAGTAACCGGGACGGGAAAGGTATAAACACTGAAGCTTTCTTT.

This clonotype ranks as large (0.1 to 1%). V usage is TRBV10-3 and J usage is TRBJ2-1, with TRBD2 matching over 11 bases. With 6 bases clipped from V and 2 bases from J, the junction kept 3 bases outside the gene matches. The CDR3 length is 15 residues. The germline V gene has CDR1 ENHRY and CDR2 SYGVKD. CDR3 sequence (DNA): TGTGCCATCAGGAAGGGACTAGCGGCCTACAATGAGCAGTTCTTC. This sequence encodes CAIRKGLAAYNEQFF.

In this sample, this clonotype is large. The chain links TRBV23-1 to TRBJ2-5; perhaps TRBD1 as D (5 bases). TRBV23-1 is noted as an ORF with a role that remains uncertain. V lost 4 bases to trimming and J lost 2 bases, with 17 bases between them. This CDR3 has 16 residues. The CDR3: CASSLRETGPQETQYF. The CDR3, as DNA: TGCGCCAGCAGTCTAAGGGAAACAGGACCTCAAGAGACCCAGTACTTC.

In this sample, this clonotype is large. The chain joins TRBV7-2 to TRBJ1-1; the D is unclear. Trimming pared 3 bases from V and 5 bases from J, leaving 7 bases between. Germline values: CDR1 SGHTA, CDR2 FQGNSA. The CDR3 has 12 amino acids. This CDR3 reads CASSFWATEAFF. The CDR3 DNA reads TGTGCCAGCAGCTTTTGGGCAACTGAAGCTTTCTTT.

In regard to this clonotype: This may be a read error: a much more frequent sequence differs by one nucleotide. V gene TRBV19 combines with J gene TRBJ2-1; 11 bases agree with TRBD2. CDR3 length equals 15 residues. The germline gives CDR1 LNHDA, CDR2 SQIVND (reference sequence). The V segment lost 3 bases and the J segment 3 bases; nucleotides outside the gene matches: 1. This CDR3 is CASSMTSGDYNEQFF. The CDR3 DNA is TGTGCCAGTAGTATGACTAGCGGGGACTACAATGAGCAGTTCTTC.

This clonotype qualifies as large (0.1 to 1%). The rearrangement links TRBV9 to TRBJ2-3; a possible D gene is TRBD2 (7 bases). Trimming took off 3 bases at V and 4 bases at J, with 12 bases between the two ends. The CDR3 totals 14 residues. Germline V gene sequence: CDR1 SGDLS, CDR2 YYNGEE. The CDR3 region has the DNA TGTGCCAGCAGCGCTGGGGGGGGGCCAGATACGCAGTATTTT. Translated: CASSAGGGPDTQYF.

In its sample, this clonotype is large. This chain links TRBV2 with TRBJ2-7; the D call may be TRBD1 or TRBD2 (6 bases each). The CDR3 is made up of 15 amino acids. The germline gives CDR1 SNHLY, CDR2 FYNNEI. With 0 bases removed from V and 2 bases from J, the gap between germline ends came to 11 bases. CDR3 protein: CASSEAGGFPYEQYF. The DNA of the CDR3 is TGTGCCAGCAGTGAAGCGGGGGGCTTTCCCTACGAGCAGTACTTC.

There are a few counts of this clonotype. This rearrangement joins TRBV2 to TRBJ1-6; D remains ambiguous. The CDR3 loop spans 14 amino acids. Germline CDR1 and CDR2: SNHLY and FYNNEI. The ends were cut back, 0 bases at V and 4 bases at J, with 4 bases in the middle. The CDR3 is CASSEADYNSPLHF. The CDR3 DNA reads as TGTGCCAGCAGTGAAGCGGATTATAATTCACCCCTCCACTTT.

By sample fraction, this clonotype is large. The J gene is TRBJ2-4, the V gene TRBV27; TRBD2 agrees at 12 bases. Germline-derived CDR1 and CDR2 are MNHEY and SMNVEV (reference sequence). The CDR3 consists of 14 residues. The V and J ends lost 6 bases and 6 bases, in that order; junction bases with no gene match: 3. The CDR3 DNA follows: TGTGCCAGCAGGCTAGCGGGGGGGAGAAACATTCAGTACTTC. Protein: CASRLAGGRNIQYF.

In its sample, this clonotype ranks as large (0.1 to 1%). This sequence joins TRBV7-3 and TRBJ2-1; D unclear. Between the trimmed V and J ends, which lost 1 base and 0 bases, there was a span of 10 bases. Germline CDR1 reads SGHTA; CDR2 reads FQGTGA. The CDR3 loop spans 16 amino acids. The CDR3 loop reads CASSLMVGNSYNEQFF. CDR3 in DNA: TGTGCCAGCAGCTTAATGGTGGGGAACTCCTACAATGAGCAGTTCTTC.